This T cell receptor beta chain was found in a study of preoperative IRX-2 immunotherapy in early breast cancer. Sequenced by immunoSEQ multiplex PCR; TCRdb stores in-frame clones only, minus some. The sample has about 23,000 clones; 85% to 95% are singletons. Trimming cost V 2 bases and J 4 bases, with 10 bases left between them. Germline CDR1 is SGHRS and CDR2 is YFSETQ. The CDR3 has 14 amino acids. Treatment specified: preoperative locoregional IRX-2 cytokine immunotherapy. Sample: tumor tissue, taken after IRX-2 immunotherapy. The chain is built from TRBV5-1 and TRBJ1-3; D is possibly TRBD1 (5 bases). The sequence was obtained from a human donor with breast cancer. The chain's CDR3 is CASSFVGTGNTIYF. In DNA, the CDR3 is TGCGCCAGCAGCTTTGTGGGGACCGGAAACACCATATATTTT. Complete variable domain (other parts from reference TRBV5-1 and TRBJ1-3): KAGVTQTPRYLIKTRGQQVTLSCSPISGHRSVSWYQQTPGQGLQFLFEYFSETQRNKGNFPGRFSGRQFSNSRSEMNVSTLELGDSALYLCASSFVGTGNTIYFGEGSWLTVV.